This TCR beta chain was sequenced during a study of cytomegalovirus exposure and HLA in healthy donors. Overall study findings and caveats: A later analysis revealed that TCR association rates differed between HLA loci, peaking at DRB1 and bottoming out at HLA-C. The only immune exposure information that was available was CMV serostatus. The investigators catalogued some 150 TCR beta chains as cytomegalovirus-associated.

Germline assignment: CDR1 MNHEY and CDR2 SMNVEV (reference sequence). The trim removed 2 bases at V and 4 bases at J, leaving 10 bases unmatched. CDR3 size: 16 residues. Remarks on this clone: The target antigen is unknown.

The PCR made use of 60 Vbeta and 13 Jbeta primers. Using immunoSEQ multiplex PCR, the repertoire was profiled, and TCRdb retains in-frame clones only, with some absent. In the table there are about 180,000 clones, around four fifths of which are singletons. The TCR was taken from a woman between 25 and 40 years old in good health and CMV-seronegative. Sample: PBMCs. The rearrangement links TRBV27 to TRBJ2-5, with TRBD2 matching 7 bases. The CDR3 DNA reads as TGTGCCAGCAGTTTAGGGAGGGGTGTTGTCGGAGAGACCCAGTACTTC. Its translation: CASSLGRGVVGETQYF.